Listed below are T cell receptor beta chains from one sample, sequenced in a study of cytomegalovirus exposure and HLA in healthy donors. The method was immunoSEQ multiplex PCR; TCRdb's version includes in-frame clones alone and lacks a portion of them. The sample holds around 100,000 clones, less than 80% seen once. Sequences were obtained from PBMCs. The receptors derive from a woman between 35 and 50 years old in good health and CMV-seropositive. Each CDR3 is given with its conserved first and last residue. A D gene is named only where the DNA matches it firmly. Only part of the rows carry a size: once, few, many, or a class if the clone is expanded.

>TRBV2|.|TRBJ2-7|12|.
CASSGSLYEQYF
TGTGCCAGCAGTGGAAGCCTCTACGAGCAGTACTTC
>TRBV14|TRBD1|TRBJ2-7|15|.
CASSQDRGPRYEQYF
TGTGCCAGCAGCCAAGACAGGGGGCCCCGCTACGAGCAGTACTTC
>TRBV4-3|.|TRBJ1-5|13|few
CASSQVRHQPQHF
TGCGCCAGCAGCCAAGTCAGGCATCAGCCCCAGCATTTT
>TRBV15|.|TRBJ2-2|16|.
CATSRDLRGNTGELFF
TGTGCCACCAGCAGAGATTTACGGGGGAACACCGGGGAGCTGTTTTTT
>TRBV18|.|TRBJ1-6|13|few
CASSPRGGAPLHF
TGTGCCAGCTCACCGAGGGGAGGAGCACCCCTCCACTTT
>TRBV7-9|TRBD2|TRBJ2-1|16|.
CASSFVPGLVTVEQFF
TGTGCCAGCAGCTTCGTCCCGGGACTAGTTACGGTTGAGCAGTTCTTC
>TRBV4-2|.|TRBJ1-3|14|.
CASSQDRGGDTIYF
TGTGCCAGCAGCCAAGATCGAGGGGGGGACACCATATATTTT
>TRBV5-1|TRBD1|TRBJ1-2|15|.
CASSKGQNNYYGYTF
TGCGCCAGCAGCAAGGGACAGAACAACTACTATGGCTACACCTTC
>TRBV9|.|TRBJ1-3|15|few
CASSVQGTSGNTIYF
TGTGCCAGCAGCGTCCAGGGCACCTCTGGAAACACCATATATTTT
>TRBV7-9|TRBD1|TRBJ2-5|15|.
CASSLGGTGQETQYF
TGTGCCAGCAGCTTAGGTGGGACAGGTCAAGAGACCCAGTACTTC
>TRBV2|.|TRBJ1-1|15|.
CASTLMGQMNTEAFF
TGTGCCAGCACCCTAATGGGCCAGATGAACACTGAAGCTTTCTTT
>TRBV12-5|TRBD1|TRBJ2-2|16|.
CASGLWDSANTGELFF
TGTGCTAGTGGTTTGTGGGACAGTGCGAACACCGGGGAGCTGTTTTTT
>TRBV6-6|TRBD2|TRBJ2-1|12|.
CASSFGLAEQFF
TGTGCCAGCAGTTTCGGACTAGCGGAGCAGTTCTTC
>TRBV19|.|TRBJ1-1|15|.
CASMEGYWESTEAFF
TGTGCCAGTATGGAGGGGTATTGGGAGAGCACTGAAGCTTTCTTT
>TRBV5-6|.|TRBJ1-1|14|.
CASSLGPQVTEAFF
TGTGCCAGCAGCTTGGGGCCCCAGGTCACTGAAGCTTTCTTT
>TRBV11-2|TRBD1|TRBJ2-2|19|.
CASSLRKMGQASSTGELFF
TGTGCCAGCAGCTTAAGGAAAATGGGACAGGCCTCTAGCACCGGGGAGCTGTTTTTT
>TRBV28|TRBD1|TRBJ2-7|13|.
CASSPGQGFEQYF
TGTGCCAGCAGCCCGGGACAGGGATTCGAGCAGTACTTC
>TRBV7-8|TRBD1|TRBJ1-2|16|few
CASRLRAGQGRDGYTF
TGTGCCAGCAGACTGAGAGCGGGACAGGGGCGGGATGGCTACACCTTC
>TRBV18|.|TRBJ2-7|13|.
CASSPRDNYEQYF
TGTGCCAGCTCACCCCGGGACAACTACGAGCAGTACTTC
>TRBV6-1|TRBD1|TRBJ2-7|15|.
CASSPRTGGFDEQYF
TGTGCCAGCAGTCCTCGGACAGGGGGCTTCGACGAGCAGTACTTC
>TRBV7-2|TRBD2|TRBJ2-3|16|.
CASSPGSGIFTDTQYF
TGTGCCAGCAGCCCGGGTAGCGGGATATTCACAGATACGCAGTATTTT
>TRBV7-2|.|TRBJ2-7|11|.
CASSNGYEQYF
TGTGCCAGCAGCAACGGGTACGAGCAGTACTTC
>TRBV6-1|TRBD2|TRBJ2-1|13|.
CASSEARGEEQFF
TGTGCCAGCAGTGAAGCGCGGGGGGAGGAGCAGTTCTTC
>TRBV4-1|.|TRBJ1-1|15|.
CASSRAARDIAEAFF
TGCGCCAGCAGCCGTGCGGCGAGGGATATCGCTGAAGCTTTCTTT
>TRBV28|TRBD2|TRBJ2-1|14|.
CASSLAGVNNEQFF
TGTGCCAGCAGTTTAGCGGGAGTGAACAATGAGCAGTTCTTC
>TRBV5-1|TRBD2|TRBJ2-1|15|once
CASSQGLAGANEQFF
TGCGCCAGCAGCCAAGGACTAGCGGGAGCGAATGAGCAGTTCTTC
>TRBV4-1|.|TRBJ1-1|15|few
CASSQKTMDSTEAFF
TGCGCCAGCAGCCAAAAGACGATGGACAGCACTGAAGCTTTCTTT
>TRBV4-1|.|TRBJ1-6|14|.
CASSPETGNSPLHF
TGCGCCAGCAGCCCGGAAACCGGGAATTCACCCCTCCACTTT
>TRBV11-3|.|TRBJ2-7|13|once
CASSLVSTYEQYF
TGTGCCAGCAGCCTCGTGAGTACCTACGAGCAGTACTTC
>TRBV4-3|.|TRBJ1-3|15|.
CASSQGAGSGNTIYF
TGCGCCAGCAGCCAAGGCGCCGGCTCTGGAAACACCATATATTTT
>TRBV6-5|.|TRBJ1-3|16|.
CASSYSEGISGNTIYF
TGTGCCAGCAGTTACTCGGAGGGGATCTCTGGAAACACCATATATTTT
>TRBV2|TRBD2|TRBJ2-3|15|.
CASRVTSGGEVTQYF
TGTGCCAGCAGAGTGACTAGCGGGGGGGAGGTTACGCAGTATTTT
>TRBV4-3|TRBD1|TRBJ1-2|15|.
CASSQGQGAPTGYTF
TGCGCCAGCAGCCAAGGGCAGGGGGCGCCGACTGGCTACACCTTC
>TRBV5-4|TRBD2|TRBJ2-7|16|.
CASSVASGVPPYEQYF
TGTGCCAGCAGCGTCGCTAGCGGGGTACCTCCCTACGAGCAGTACTTC
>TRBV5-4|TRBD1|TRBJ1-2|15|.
CASSHPGQGNYGYTF
TGTGCCAGCAGCCATCCGGGACAGGGTAACTATGGCTACACCTTC
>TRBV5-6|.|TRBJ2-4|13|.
CASSSHRERIQYF
TGTGCCAGCAGCTCTCACAGGGAGCGCATTCAGTACTTC
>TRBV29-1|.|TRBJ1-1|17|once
CSVEDRRGEQLNTEAFF
TGCAGCGTTGAAGATCGCAGGGGCGAGCAACTGAACACTGAAGCTTTCTTT
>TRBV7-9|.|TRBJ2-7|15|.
CASSLEWQVGHEQYF
TGTGCCAGCAGCTTAGAGTGGCAGGTTGGGCACGAGCAGTACTTC
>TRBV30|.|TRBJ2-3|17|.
CAWSHIVVGQGRDTQYF
TGTGCCTGGAGTCATATTGTAGTGGGACAAGGCCGGGATACGCAGTATTTT
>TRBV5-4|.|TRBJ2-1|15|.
CASTPGRDSYNEQFF
TGTGCCAGCACCCCCGGGCGGGACTCCTACAATGAGCAGTTCTTC
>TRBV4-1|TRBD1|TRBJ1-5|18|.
CASSQARFGTAFNQPQHF
TGCGCCAGCAGCCAAGCCCGTTTTGGGACAGCGTTCAATCAGCCCCAGCATTTT
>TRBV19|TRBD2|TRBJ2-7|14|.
CASSMAGGTYEQYF
TGTGCCAGTAGTATGGCGGGGGGAACCTACGAGCAGTACTTC
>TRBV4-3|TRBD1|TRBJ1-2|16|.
CASSQAGQAANYGYTF
TGCGCCAGCAGCCAAGCGGGACAGGCGGCGAACTATGGCTACACCTTC
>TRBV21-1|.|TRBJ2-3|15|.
CASTTWTGAGDTQYF
TGTGCCAGCACGACCTGGACAGGGGCCGGGGATACGCAGTATTTT
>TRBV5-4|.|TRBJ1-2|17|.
CASSPLGASVIFYGYTF
TGTGCCAGCAGTCCCCTGGGGGCGTCGGTTATATTCTATGGCTACACCTTC
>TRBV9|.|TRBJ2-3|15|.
CASSEEGGGTDTQYF
TGTGCCAGCAGCGAGGAGGGGGGGGGCACAGATACGCAGTATTTT
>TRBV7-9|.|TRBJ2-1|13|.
CASSLAGVDEQFF
TGTGCCAGCAGCTTAGCGGGAGTCGATGAGCAGTTCTTC
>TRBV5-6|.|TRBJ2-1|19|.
CASSSRGGQAGSSYNEQFF
TGTGCCAGCAGCTCGCGTGGGGGGCAAGCGGGAAGCTCCTACAATGAGCAGTTCTTC
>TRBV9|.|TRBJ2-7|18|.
CASSASTSAPSRSYEQYF
TGTGCCAGCAGCGCCTCCACTAGTGCCCCCAGCCGATCCTACGAGCAGTACTTC
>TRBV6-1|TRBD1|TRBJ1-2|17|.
CASSARDRERRGYGYTF
TGTGCCAGCAGTGCCCGGGACAGGGAACGCCGAGGCTATGGCTACACCTTC
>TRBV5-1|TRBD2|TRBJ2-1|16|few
CASSLALAGSGSEQFF
TGCGCCAGCAGCTTGGCACTAGCGGGATCCGGCAGTGAGCAGTTCTTC
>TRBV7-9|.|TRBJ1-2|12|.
CASSPGFPGYTF
TGTGCCAGCAGCCCAGGGTTCCCCGGCTACACCTTC
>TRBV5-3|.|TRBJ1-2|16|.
CARSLARSQRSYGYTF
TGTGCCAGAAGCTTGGCTCGGTCCCAGCGGTCCTATGGCTACACCTTC
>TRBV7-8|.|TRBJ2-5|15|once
CASSLGGQFVETQYF
TGTGCCAGCAGCTTAGGAGGACAGTTCGTAGAGACCCAGTACTTC
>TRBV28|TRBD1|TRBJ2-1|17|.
CASSLSERGTGKHEQFF
TGTGCCAGCAGTTTATCCGAACGGGGGACAGGGAAGCATGAGCAGTTCTTC
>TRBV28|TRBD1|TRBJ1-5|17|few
CASSTGTGLSGNQPQHF
TGTGCCAGCAGCACCGGGACAGGGTTGTCTGGCAATCAGCCCCAGCATTTT
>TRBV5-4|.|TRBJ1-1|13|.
CASNSPGRAEAFF
TGTGCCAGCAATTCTCCCGGGAGGGCTGAAGCTTTCTTT
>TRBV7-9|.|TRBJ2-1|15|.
CASSFEWVGRNEQFF
TGTGCCAGCAGCTTTGAGTGGGTTGGGAGGAATGAGCAGTTCTTC
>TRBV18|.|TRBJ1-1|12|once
CASSPPGAEAFF
TGTGCCAGCTCACCACCAGGGGCCGAAGCTTTCTTT